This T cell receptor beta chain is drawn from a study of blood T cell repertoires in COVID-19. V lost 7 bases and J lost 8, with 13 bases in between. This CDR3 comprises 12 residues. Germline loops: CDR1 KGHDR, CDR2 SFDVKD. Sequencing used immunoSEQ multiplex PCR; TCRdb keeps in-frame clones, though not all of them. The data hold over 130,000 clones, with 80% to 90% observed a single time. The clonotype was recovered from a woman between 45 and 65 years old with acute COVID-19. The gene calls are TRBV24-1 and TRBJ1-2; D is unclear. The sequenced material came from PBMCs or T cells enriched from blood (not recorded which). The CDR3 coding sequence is TGTGCCACCAGCTCGAGCGGGTCGGGCTACACCTTC. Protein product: CATSSSGSGYTF.